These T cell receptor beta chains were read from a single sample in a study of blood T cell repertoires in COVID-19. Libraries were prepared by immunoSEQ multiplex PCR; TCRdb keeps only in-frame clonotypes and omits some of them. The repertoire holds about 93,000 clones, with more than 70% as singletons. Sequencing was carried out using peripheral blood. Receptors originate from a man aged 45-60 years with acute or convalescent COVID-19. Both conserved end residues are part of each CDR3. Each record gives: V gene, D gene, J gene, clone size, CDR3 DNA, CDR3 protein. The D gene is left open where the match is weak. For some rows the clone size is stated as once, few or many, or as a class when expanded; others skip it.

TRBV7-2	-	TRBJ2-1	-	TGTGCCAGCAGCCCCCGGACAATCCCTGAGCAGTTCTTC	CASSPRTIPEQFF
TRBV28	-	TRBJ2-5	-	TGTGCCAGCAGTTACCCTAAACAGGGTGGGCAAGAGACCCAGTACTTC	CASSYPKQGGQETQYF
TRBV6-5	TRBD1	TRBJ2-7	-	TGTGCCAGCAGTTCGACAGGGGCCCAGCTTGGGTACGAGCAGTACTTC	CASSSTGAQLGYEQYF
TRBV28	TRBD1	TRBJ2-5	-	TGTGCCAGCAGTCAACGAACAGGGGTTGGAGAGACCCAGTACTTC	CASSQRTGVGETQYF
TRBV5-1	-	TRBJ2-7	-	TGCGCCAGCAGCTTGACAGGGTCGTACGAGCAGTACTTC	CASSLTGSYEQYF
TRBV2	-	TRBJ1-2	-	TGTGCCAGCAGGGTTACGGGGTACCATGGCTACACCTTC	CASRVTGYHGYTF
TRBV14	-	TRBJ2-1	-	TGTGCCAGCAGCCATAGGCTAGTTGGTGAGCAGTTCTTC	CASSHRLVGEQFF
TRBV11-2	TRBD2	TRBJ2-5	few	TGTGCCAGCAGCCTGTCGGGGGGGACCGAGACCCAGTACTTC	CASSLSGGTETQYF
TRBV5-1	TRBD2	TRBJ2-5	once	TGCGCCAGCAGCCCCCCGGGAGGAAGGGAGACCCAGTACTTC	CASSPPGGRETQYF
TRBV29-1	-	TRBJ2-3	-	TGCAGCGTTGAATTTGGGGCAGCAGATACGCAGTATTTT	CSVEFGAADTQYF
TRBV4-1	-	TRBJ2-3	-	TGCGCCAGCAGCCATAACAGGGAGACAGATACGCAGTATTTT	CASSHNRETDTQYF
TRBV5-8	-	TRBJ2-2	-	TGTGCCAGCAGTTCCGAGTACACCGGGGAGCTGTTTTTT	CASSSEYTGELFF
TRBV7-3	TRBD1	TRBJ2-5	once	TGTGCCAGCAGCTTATATAGGGGGCCACAAGAGACCCAGTACTTC	CASSLYRGPQETQYF
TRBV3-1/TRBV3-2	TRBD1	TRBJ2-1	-	TGTGCCAGCAGCCGATCCCGGGACAGGGTGGGGAATGAGCAGTTCTTC	CASSRSRDRVGNEQFF
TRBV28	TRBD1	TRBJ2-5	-	TGTGCCAGCAGGGAGACAGGGCGGGAGACCCAGTACTTC	CASRETGRETQYF
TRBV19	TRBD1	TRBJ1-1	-	TGTGCCAGTAGACACCGGGGACAGCAAGAAGCTTTCTTT	CASRHRGQQEAFF
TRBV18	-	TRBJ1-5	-	TGTGCCAGCTCACCAGGGGAGAATCAGCCCCAGCATTTT	CASSPGENQPQHF
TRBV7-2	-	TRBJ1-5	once	TGTGCCAGCAGCTTAGAGCAGGTGGGGAGCGGGCAGCCCCAGCATTTT	CASSLEQVGSGQPQHF
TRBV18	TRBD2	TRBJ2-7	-	TGTGCCAGCTCACCCCTCCCGCGAACTAGCGGGAGGGAAAGCGAGCAGTACTTC	CASSPLPRTSGRESEQYF
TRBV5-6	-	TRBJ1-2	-	TGTGCCAGCAGCTTGGGGACAGTGAACTATGGCTACACCTTC	CASSLGTVNYGYTF
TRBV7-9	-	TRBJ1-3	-	TGTGCCAGCGGGGGGTACTCTGGAAACACCATATATTTT	CASGGYSGNTIYF
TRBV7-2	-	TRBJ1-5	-	TGTGCCAGCAGCTCTAGTACAGGCTCCATCGGGCCCCAGCATTTT	CASSSSTGSIGPQHF
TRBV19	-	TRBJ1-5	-	TGTGCCAGTAGTATTGAGGTCGGCAGGCCGGGACAGCCCCAGCATTTT	CASSIEVGRPGQPQHF
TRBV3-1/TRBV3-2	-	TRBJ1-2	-	TGTGCCAGCAGCCCGGACAACGCATCTGGCTACACCTTC	CASSPDNASGYTF
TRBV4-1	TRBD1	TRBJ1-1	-	TGCGCCAGCAGCCAACCACCGGACAGGGGTCTCCCTGAAGCTTTCTTT	CASSQPPDRGLPEAFF